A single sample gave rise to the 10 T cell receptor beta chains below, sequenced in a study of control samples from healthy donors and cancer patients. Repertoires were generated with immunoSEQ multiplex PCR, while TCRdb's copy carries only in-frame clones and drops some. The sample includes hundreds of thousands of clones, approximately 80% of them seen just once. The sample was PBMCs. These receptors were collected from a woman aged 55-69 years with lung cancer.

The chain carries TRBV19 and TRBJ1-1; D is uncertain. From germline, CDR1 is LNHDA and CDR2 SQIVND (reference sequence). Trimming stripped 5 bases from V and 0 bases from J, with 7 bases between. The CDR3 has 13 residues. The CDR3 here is CASSPTMNTEAFF. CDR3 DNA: TGTGCCAGTAGTCCGACAATGAACACTGAAGCTTTCTTT.

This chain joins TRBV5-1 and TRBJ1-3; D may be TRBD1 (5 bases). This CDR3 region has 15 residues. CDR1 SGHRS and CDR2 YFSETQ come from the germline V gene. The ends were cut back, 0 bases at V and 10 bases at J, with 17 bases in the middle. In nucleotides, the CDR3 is TGCGCCAGCAGCTTGGAAGGGGACGGAATCAAGACCATATATTTT. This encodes CASSLEGDGIKTIYF.

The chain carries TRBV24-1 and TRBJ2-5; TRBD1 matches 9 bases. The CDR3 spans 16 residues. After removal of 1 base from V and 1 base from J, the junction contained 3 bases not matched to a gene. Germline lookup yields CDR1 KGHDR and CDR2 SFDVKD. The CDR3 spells CATSDFNRGLQETQYF. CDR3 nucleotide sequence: TGTGCCACCAGTGATTTCAACAGGGGGCTCCAAGAGACCCAGTACTTC.

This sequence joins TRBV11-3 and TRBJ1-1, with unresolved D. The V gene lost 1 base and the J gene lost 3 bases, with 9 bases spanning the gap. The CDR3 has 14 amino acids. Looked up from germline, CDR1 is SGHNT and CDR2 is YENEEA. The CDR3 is CASSLGGQDTEAFF. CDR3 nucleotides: TGTGCCAGCAGCTTAGGGGGTCAGGACACTGAAGCTTTCTTT.

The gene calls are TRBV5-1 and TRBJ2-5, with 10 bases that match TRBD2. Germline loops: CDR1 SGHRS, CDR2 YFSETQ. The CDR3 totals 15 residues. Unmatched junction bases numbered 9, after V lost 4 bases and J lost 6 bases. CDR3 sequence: CASSLSGGVFKTQYF. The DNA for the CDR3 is TGCGCCAGCAGCCTAAGCGGGGGGGTTTTTAAGACCCAGTACTTC.

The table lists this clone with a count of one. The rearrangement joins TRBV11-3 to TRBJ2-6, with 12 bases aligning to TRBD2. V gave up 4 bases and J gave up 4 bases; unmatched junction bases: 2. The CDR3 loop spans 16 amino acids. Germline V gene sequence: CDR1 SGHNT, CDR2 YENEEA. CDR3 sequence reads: CASSSSGGAGANVLTF. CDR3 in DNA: TGTGCCAGCAGCTCTAGCGGGGGGGCCGGGGCCAACGTCCTGACTTTC.

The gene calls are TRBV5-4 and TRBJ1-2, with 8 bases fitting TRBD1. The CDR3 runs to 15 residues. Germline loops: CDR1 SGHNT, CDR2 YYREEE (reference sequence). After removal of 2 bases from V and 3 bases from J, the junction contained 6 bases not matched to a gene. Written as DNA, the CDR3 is TGTGCCAGCAGCTTCGGGGGACAGGACCACTATGGCTACACCTTC. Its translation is CASSFGGQDHYGYTF. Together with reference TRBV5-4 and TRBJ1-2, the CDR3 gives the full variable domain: ETGVTQSPTHLIKTRGQQVTLRCSSQSGHNTVSWYQQALGQGPQFIFQYYREEENGRGNFPPRFSGLQFPNYSSELNVNALELDDSALYLCASSFGGQDHYGYTFGSGTRLTVV.

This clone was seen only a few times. CDR3 coding DNA: TGTGCCAGCTCACCTTCCTCCCTGGATGGAGGGACTGAAGCTTTCTTT. It is translated as CASSPSSLDGGTEAFF. V is TRBV18 and J is TRBJ1-1; no clear D. The CDR3 loop spans 16 amino acids. In germline, CDR1 is KGHSH, CDR2 LQKENI. Trimming removed 3 bases from V and 5 bases from J, with 19 bases in between. Supplemented by reference TRBV18 and TRBJ1-1, the full variable domain reads NAGVMQNPRHLVRRRGQEARLRCSPMKGHSHVYWYRQLPEEGLKFMVYLQKENIIDESGMPKERFSAEFPKEGPSILRIQQVVRGDSAAYFCASSPSSLDGGTEAFFGQGTRLTVV.

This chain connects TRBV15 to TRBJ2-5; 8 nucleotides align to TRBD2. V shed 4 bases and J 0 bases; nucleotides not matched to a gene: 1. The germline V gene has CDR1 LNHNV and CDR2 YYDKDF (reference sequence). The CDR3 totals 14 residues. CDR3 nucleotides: TGTGCCACCAGCACGGGGGGGCACCAAGAGACCCAGTACTTC. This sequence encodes CATSTGGHQETQYF.

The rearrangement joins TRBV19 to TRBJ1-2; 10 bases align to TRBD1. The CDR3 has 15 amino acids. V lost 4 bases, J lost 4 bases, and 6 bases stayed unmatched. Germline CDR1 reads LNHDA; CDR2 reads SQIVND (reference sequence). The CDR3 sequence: CASSTTGGVIYGYTF. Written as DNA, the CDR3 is TGTGCCAGTAGTACGACAGGGGGCGTTATCTATGGCTACACCTTC.